Detailed here is one T cell receptor (beta chain). The germline CDR1 and CDR2 sequences are LGHDT and YNNKEL (reference sequence). Trimming cost V 0 bases and J 7 bases; bases outside gene matches: 8. The CDR3 has 15 residues. The data originate from a study of blood T cell repertoires in COVID-19. Turning to the study itself: Specimens from acute and convalescent COVID-19 originated in the United States, Italy and Spain. In each case, the material was cDNA or gDNA derived from T cells, B-cell-depleted T cells, or PBMCs.

Ages ranged from about 18 to 89 years, with residence in 24 US areas. Researchers sorted participants into cohorts using their self-reported clinical history. Produced via immunoSEQ multiplex PCR; TCRdb's table is partial and in-frame only. This repertoire shows about 310,000 clones, 90% found once; its top ten account for around 4.5%. This sequence originates from a woman in her late teens or twenties with acute COVID-19. This chain joins TRBV3-1 (or the pseudogene TRBV3-2) and TRBJ1-2; 7 nucleotides match TRBD1. Input material: PBMCs or T cells enriched from blood (not recorded which). The CDR3 sequence is CASSQDGTGVGGYTF. CDR3 sequence (DNA): TGTGCCAGCAGCCAAGATGGAACAGGGGTTGGTGGCTACACCTTC.